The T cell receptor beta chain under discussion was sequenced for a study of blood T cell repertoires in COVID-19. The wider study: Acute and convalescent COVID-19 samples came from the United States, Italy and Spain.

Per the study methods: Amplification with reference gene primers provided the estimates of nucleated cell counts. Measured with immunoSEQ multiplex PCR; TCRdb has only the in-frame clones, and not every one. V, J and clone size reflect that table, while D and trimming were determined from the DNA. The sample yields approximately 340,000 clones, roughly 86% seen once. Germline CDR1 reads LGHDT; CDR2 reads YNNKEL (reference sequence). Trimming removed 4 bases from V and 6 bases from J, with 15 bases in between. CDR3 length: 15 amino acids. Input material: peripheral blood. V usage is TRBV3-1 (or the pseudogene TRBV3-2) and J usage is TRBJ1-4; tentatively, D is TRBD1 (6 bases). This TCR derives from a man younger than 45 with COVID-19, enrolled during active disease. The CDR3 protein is CASSLFAGAYEKLFF. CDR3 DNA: TGTGCCAGCAGCCTATTTGCGGGGGCTTATGAAAAACTGTTTTTT.